This T cell receptor (beta chain) came from a study of shared clonotypes between healthy human individuals. All donors qualified as healthy HIV-negative adults and had experienced no recent acute infections or vaccinations. Overall study results and limits: Generation probabilities of non-shared clonotypes were lower (relative to those shared by all four donors).

A remark on this clone: What it binds is not known.

The input for sorted-subset replicate PCRs was approximately 200 ng DNA, around 27,000 T cell genomes. Method: immunoSEQ multiplex PCR; TCRdb's copy keeps in-frame clones and lacks some. The profile shows under 850,000 clones, over 60% of them singletons. CDR1 MDHEN and CDR2 SYDVKM come from the germline V gene. V was cut by 3 bases and J by 4 bases, with 11 bases left in between. The CDR3 runs to 14 residues. This chain links TRBV28 with TRBJ2-3; D not resolved. The receptor comes from a young woman in good health. The sequenced sample was memory CD4+ T cells sorted from blood. Specified subset: CD45RA-negative fraction. The CDR3 sequence is CASSFWATADTQYF. The DNA for the CDR3 is TGTGCCAGCAGTTTTTGGGCAACCGCAGATACGCAGTATTTT. The variable domain in full, completed from reference TRBV28 and TRBJ2-3, reads DVKVTQSSRYLVKRTGEKVFLECVQDMDHENMFWYRQDPGLGLRLIYFSYDVKMKEKGDIPEGYSVSREKKERFSLILESASTNQTSMYLCASSFWATADTQYFGPGTRLTVL.